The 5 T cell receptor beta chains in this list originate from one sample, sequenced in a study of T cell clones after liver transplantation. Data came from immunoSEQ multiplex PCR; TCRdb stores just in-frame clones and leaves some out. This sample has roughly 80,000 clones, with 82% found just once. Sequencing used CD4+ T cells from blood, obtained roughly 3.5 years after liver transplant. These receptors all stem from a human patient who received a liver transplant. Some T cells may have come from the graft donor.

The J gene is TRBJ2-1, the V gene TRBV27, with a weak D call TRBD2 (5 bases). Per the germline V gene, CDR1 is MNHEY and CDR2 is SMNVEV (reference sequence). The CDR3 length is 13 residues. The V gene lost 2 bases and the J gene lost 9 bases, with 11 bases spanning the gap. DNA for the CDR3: TGTGCCAGCAGTTTAGTACTAGTAAGTGAGCAGTTCTTC. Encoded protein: CASSLVLVSEQFF.

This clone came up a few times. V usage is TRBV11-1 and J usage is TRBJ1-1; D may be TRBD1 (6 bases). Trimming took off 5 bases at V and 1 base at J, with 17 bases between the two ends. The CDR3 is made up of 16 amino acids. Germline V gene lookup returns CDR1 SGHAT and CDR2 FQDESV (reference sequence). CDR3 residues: CASSLGFPGENTEAFF. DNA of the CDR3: TGTGCCAGCAGCCTGGGGTTCCCAGGGGAGAACACTGAAGCTTTCTTT.

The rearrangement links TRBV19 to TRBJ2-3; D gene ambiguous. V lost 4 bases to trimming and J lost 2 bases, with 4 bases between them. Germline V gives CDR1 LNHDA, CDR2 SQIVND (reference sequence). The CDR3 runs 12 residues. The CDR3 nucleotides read TGTGCCAGTAGTACCTTCACAGATACGCAGTATTTT. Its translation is CASSTFTDTQYF.

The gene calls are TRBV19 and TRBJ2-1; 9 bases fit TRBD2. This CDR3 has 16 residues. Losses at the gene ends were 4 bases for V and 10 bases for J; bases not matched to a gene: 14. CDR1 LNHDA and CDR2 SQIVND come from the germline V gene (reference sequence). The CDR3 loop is CASSKRAGGAPTEQFF. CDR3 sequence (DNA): TGTGCCAGTAGTAAGAGGGCGGGAGGGGCCCCCACGGAGCAGTTCTTC.

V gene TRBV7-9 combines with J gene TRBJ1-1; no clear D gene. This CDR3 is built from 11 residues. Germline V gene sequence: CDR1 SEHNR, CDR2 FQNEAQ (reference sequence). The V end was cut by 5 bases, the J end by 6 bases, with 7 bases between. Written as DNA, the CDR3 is TGTGCCAGCAGCCCCACAGCTGAAGCTTTCTTT. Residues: CASSPTAEAFF.